This T cell receptor beta chain was profiled in a study of cytomegalovirus exposure and HLA in healthy donors listed by TCRdb under 2017. Regarding the complete study: In an earlier analysis of about 560 of the donors, about 260 Gb of sequence data and some 100 million unique TCR beta sequences from 150 million to 200 million T cells were reported. Typing coverage differed by locus: A, B, C, DRB1 and DQB1 were typed in roughly 629-630 donors, DQA1 in roughly 500, DPA1 in some 570, and DPB1 in 472. Using immunosequencing, the study profiled T cell repertoires from roughly 650 subjects and related those repertoires to cytomegalovirus serostatus. In addition to the first cohort of roughly 670 subjects, a separate validation cohort of under 150 different subjects was used. A later analysis re-analyzed previously published TCR beta repertoires from 650 to 800 donors and added high-resolution HLA genotyping to study TCR occurrence patterns. High-throughput TCR immunosequencing, statistical association of individual TCRs with disease status, and machine learning were combined to predict cytomegalovirus infection status. Every repertoire in the discovery cohort had been generated on one and the same sequencing platform. Across about 370 genotyped donors of the cohort, an average of about 240,000 unique TCR beta nucleotide sequences per donor were sequenced, and roughly a sixth of those sequences were non-productive. Rather than using new phenotypic data, the later analysis identified candidate immune exposures from TCR beta sequences and from how often those sequences occurred across donors. A later genetic analysis used genome-wide SNP genotypes for about 65% of the 666 donors, treating that subset as a discovery cohort. The study aimed to test whether signatures of past pathogen exposure could be identified by cataloging public T cell receptors. Roughly five DR-DQ haplotypes were handled as single units for association and clustering because linkage in the cohort was strong. Donor age, sex, ethnicity and CMV serostatus were compiled alongside the repertoire data. An early release that covered 640 HLA-typed donors contained around 300 gigabases of sequencing data and tens of millions of unique TCR sequences. To decide whether each TCR beta V gene segment behaved as functional or pseudogenic, an earlier analysis of some 600 of the donors relied on high-throughput TCR beta sequencing. HLA typing covered class I and class II loci at four-digit resolution. Of the 398 genotyped donors, over 65% fell in the genetic ancestry cluster associated with self-reported Caucasian donors. Study-level results and caveats: When HLA alleles, especially DR and DQ, strongly co-occurred, TCR associations were difficult to assign to individual alleles. According to a later analysis, most CMV-associated TCR beta chains appeared to be HLA-restricted, and the HLA associations seemed to be driven largely by CMV exposure. In vitro tests confirmed that a few of the cytomegalovirus-associated TCR beta chains recognize cytomegalovirus antigens. Compared with equally common non-associated chains, HLA-associated TCR beta chains in a later analysis were more clonally expanded and had lower generation probabilities. A later genetic analysis reported fewer N-insertions in productive TCRs among donors in an Asian-associated ancestry cluster than the approximately 670-donor mean. A cluster of highly shared sequence variants was judged likely to represent a technical artifact of the sequencing pipeline. Some IMGT-functional V segments, including TRBV6-2 and TRBV6-3, could not be told apart with the 87-base-pair reads, so those segments were excluded. Across donors, most TCR sequences were observed very rarely, whereas some public TCRs were present in many individuals. Cytomegalovirus status was reported to be diagnosed by the classifier with high specificity and sensitivity in both the original and validation cohorts. Only TCR beta chains were sequenced in this cohort, and the absence of alpha or paired-chain data limited detectable features. Because some donors lacked HLA typing at each locus, the association tests relied only on the typed subset. The earlier analysis of almost 600 of the donors excluded over 15 rarely observed V segments, including chromosome 9 orphons, because counts were too low. According to a later analysis, parvovirus B19, influenza, CMV and Epstein-Barr virus appeared linked to several top co-occurrence clusters. A further reported finding was that TCR beta sequences accurately predicted the HLA-A and HLA-B alleles for most subjects in the first cohort. The study listed 150 to 200 TCR beta chains as associated with cytomegalovirus. An association between a missense DCLRE1C variant and V-gene and J-gene trimming of TCR beta chains was found in a later genetic analysis and replicated in an independent cohort. Linkage disequilibrium might explain the correlated functional status among segregating V segments, but an unknown experimental factor could not be excluded. In a later analysis, the rate of TCR association differed among HLA loci, with DRB1 alleles having the most associated TCRs and HLA-C alleles having the fewest. The authors suggested that the approach could potentially be generalized to other disease states and immunological phenotypes. Presence/absence analyses assumed roughly uniform sequencing depth across donors, an assumption that may not hold. Immune exposure information for the cohort was limited to CMV serostatus. In an earlier analysis of fewer than 700 of the donors, most TCR beta V segments appeared in productive rearrangements about 90% or about 30% of the time, broadly matching IMGT annotations. At a false discovery rate of 0.05, a later analysis linked fewer than 20,000 TCR beta sequences to specific HLA alleles.

Here V drops 6 bases and J drops 8 bases, and the junction holds 19 bases not matched to any gene. The CDR3 covers 17 residues, taking in both the cysteine and the phenylalanine. The entry retains the CDR3 DNA only, 51 bases that are in frame from base 1. Per the germline V gene, MDHEN is the CDR1 and SYDVKM is the CDR2. Libraries were built with the immunoSEQ multiplex PCR assay. The multiplex PCR relied on a mix of 60 forward primers for TCR Vbeta segments and 13 reverse primers for TCR Jbeta segments. The CDR3 region of rearranged TCR beta genes was amplified from genomic DNA by a multiplex PCR assay. Amplified TCR beta libraries were sequenced as 87-base-pair reads on the Illumina HiSeq System. As for the authors' bioinformatics: In a later analysis, around 80 million unique TCR beta chains were counted across the 500 to 700 repertoires, and approximately 11 million of these chains were shared by at least two donors. To remove PCR and sequencing errors, raw reads were error-corrected and collapsed into unique sequences using a nearest-neighbor algorithm that merged closely related sequences. Alignment of CDR3 sequences to IMGT reference sequences was used to assign V, D and J gene segments. For a sequence to be retained, a match of at least six nucleotides was required to both a V gene segment and a J gene segment. Rearrangements were classified as productive when the CDR3 lacked stop codons and remained in frame with V and J, and all other rearrangements were classified as non-productive. Following IMGT convention, CDR3 was defined as the stretch from the second conserved V-encoded cysteine up to the conserved J-encoded phenylalanine. The earlier analysis of a few hundred of the donors excluded any sequence lacking an unambiguous match to a single V gene segment. An earlier analysis of 500 to 600 of the donors classified V segments as functional when productive rearrangements were above 56.7% and as segregating when the standard deviation between donors was above 5%. To diagnose cytomegalovirus status from the catalog of TCR beta chain sequences, a statistical classification framework was built. In a later analysis, TCR nucleotide sequences were compared against IMGT/GENE-DB human TR gene sequences so that V and J genes could be assigned. A later analysis assigned CDR3 sequences and most-parsimonious VDJ recombination scenarios with the TCRdist pipeline. In a later analysis, every TCR beta chain was defined by the combination of its CDR3 amino acid sequence and its V-gene family, and reads without a unique V-gene family were dropped. In a later analysis, fewer than 600 highly shared, low-generation-probability nucleotide sequences were removed to address suspected cross-contamination and a sequencing artifact. A later analysis calculated a clonal expansion index for each public chain from normalized within-repertoire ranks of inferred template counts. Generation probabilities in a later analysis came from a VDJ recombination model fitted to out-of-frame rearrangements, and those results were checked against IGoR. In a later analysis, TCR-TCR, TCR-HLA and TCR-CMV co-occurrence was scored with hypergeometric tests, and a repertoire-size bias correction was applied to TCR pairs. False discovery rates were estimated in a later analysis by permuting HLA or CMV assignments 20 times. In a later analysis, co-occurring TCRs were grouped using DBSCAN, and TCRdist sequence similarity was added for clustering within HLA-allele-positive subsets. Repertoires with fewer than 30,000 or more than 120,000 public chains were left out of co-occurrence clustering, as were a few repertoires with anomalous nucleotide sharing. The source is immuneACCESS, and TCRdb retained only in-frame sequences with V and J called. Part of the clones is not carried over; for the studies checked, unresolved V genes explain less than half of this, and the remainder is unexplained. V and J calls and clone size are copied from that table; D and trimming were computed from the DNA. Counted in this sample were under 200,000 clones; roughly 84% of them appeared once. The top ten constitute more than 0.35% of the sample.

In total, roughly 670 healthy bone marrow donors made up the cohort. At the time of sampling, every cohort member was nominally healthy, though immune exposures that went unrecorded were likely present. The donor tested CMV seronegative, placing the donor among the 350 to 400 seronegative members of the cohort. Every donor gave a peripheral blood sample, and the peripheral blood mononuclear cells from that sample were used for TCR beta sequencing. The Qiagen DNeasy Blood Extraction Kit was used to extract genomic DNA from the blood cell samples. Of note for this clone: Its specific antigen is unknown. Qualities for individual bases were not recorded, and no much larger clone is one base off.

Sample: PBMCs. The receptor was isolated from a boy between 2 and 10 years old in good health and CMV-seronegative. The V and J genes are TRBV28 and TRBJ2-1, with 7 middle bases fitting TRBD1. The DNA sequence is given as TGTGCCAGCAGAATAAACCCCGGGACAGACATCCAGGATGAGCAGTTCTTC. Translated, it gives CASRINPGTDIQDEQFF.